A selection of T cell receptor beta chains follows, all from one sample in a study of neurological immune-mediated disorders. TCRdb recomputed calls from the 5' RACE reads with MiXCR, one row per CDR3 protein. The repertoire holds under 20,000 distinct CDR3 sequences, with 2.6% as singletons. Sequencing was carried out using PBMCs. These receptors came from a woman aged 18-29 years with multiple sclerosis. The CDR3 runs from the conserved cysteine through the conserved F or W. D genes are given only for firm matches. The size entry is marked missing in some rows and otherwise reads once, few, many or a size class.

many	TRBV20-1	NA	TRBJ2-7	CSANGLIFGEQYF	TGCAGTGCTAATGGACTTATTTTTGGCGAGCAGTACTTC
few	TRBV20-1	NA	TRBJ2-7	CSARSSYEQYF	TGCAGTGCTAGATCGAGCTACGAGCAGTACTTC
many	TRBV7-8	TRBD1	TRBJ2-7	CASSLSVTGKISYEQYF	TGTGCCAGCAGCTTATCCGTGACAGGGAAAATATCCTACGAGCAGTACTTC
many	TRBV6-5	NA	TRBJ1-1	CASSYLGWTEAFF	TGTGCCAGCAGTTACCTGGGCTGGACTGAAGCTTTCTTT
many	TRBV3-1	TRBD2	TRBJ2-7	CASSQGNGLADYEQYF	TGTGCCAGCAGCCAGGGTAATGGACTAGCGGACTACGAGCAGTACTTC
many	TRBV15	NA	TRBJ2-5	CATSINREGPQETQYF	TGTGCCACCAGCATCAATAGGGAAGGGCCTCAAGAGACCCAGTACTTC
few	TRBV20-1	TRBD2	TRBJ2-3	CSAPTPGGGTRDTQYF	TGCAGTGCCCCCACCCCAGGCGGGGGGACCAGGGATACGCAGTATTTT
many	TRBV12-3/TRBV12-4	TRBD2	TRBJ2-1	CASSRRLAGGLGNEQFF	TGTGCCAGCAGTCGTCGACTAGCGGGAGGGCTAGGGAATGAGCAGTTCTTC
many	TRBV5-1	NA	TRBJ1-6	CASSYDIYNSPLHF	TGCGCCAGCAGCTACGACATCTATAATTCACCCCTCCACTTT
many	TRBV20-1	TRBD1	TRBJ2-1	CSARDQGDRVDNEQFF	TGCAGTGCTAGAGATCAGGGGGACAGGGTTGACAATGAGCAGTTCTTC
many	TRBV20-1	NA	TRBJ1-1	CSARGGRVATEAFF	TGCAGTGCTAGAGGGGGAAGGGTCGCCACTGAAGCTTTCTTT
many	TRBV6-1	TRBD1	TRBJ1-1	CAIDRGTTEAFF	TGTGCCATTGACAGGGGAACCACTGAAGCTTTCTTT
many	TRBV4-3	TRBD1	TRBJ2-3	CASSQVMGQEQYF	TGCGCCAGCAGCCAAGTCATGGGACAGGAGCAGTATTTT
many	TRBV20-1	TRBD2	TRBJ2-2	CSARPGLVIGELFF	TGCAGTGCTAGACCGGGACTAGTAATCGGGGAGCTGTTTTTT
many	TRBV29-1	TRBD1	TRBJ1-2	CSVGPGGGYGYTF	TGCAGCGTTGGGCCAGGGGGTGGCTATGGCTACACCTTC
many	TRBV20-1	NA	TRBJ2-7	CSALSQVYEQYF	TGCAGTGCTCTATCTCAGGTATACGAGCAGTACTTC
many	TRBV20-1	NA	TRBJ2-3	CSAQTGRETQYF	TGCAGTGCGCAGACAGGTCGTGAAACGCAGTATTTT
medium-sized	TRBV7-7	TRBD2	TRBJ2-5	CASSLAGEGKTQYF	TGTGCTAGCAGCTTAGCGGGAGAAGGAAAGACCCAGTACTTC
few	TRBV18	NA	TRBJ2-5	CASSPPERIKTQYF	TGTGCCAGCTCACCACCGGAAAGGATAAAGACCCAGTACTTC
many	TRBV9	NA	TRBJ2-3	CASSAFPTDTQYF	TGTGCCAGCAGCGCCTTCCCTACAGATACGCAGTATTTT
many	TRBV2	NA	TRBJ1-5	CASSGRVTGSNQPQHF	TGTGCCAGCAGTGGAAGGGTGACAGGATCCAATCAGCCCCAGCATTTT
NA	TRBV11-3	NA	TRBJ2-1	CASRGFVKFF	TGTGCCAGCAGGGGTTTCGTGAAGTTCTTC
many	TRBV5-5	NA	TRBJ2-3	CASSLASVPDTQYF	TGTGCCAGCAGCTTGGCCTCAGTTCCAGATACGCAGTATTTT
many	TRBV5-1	NA	TRBJ2-3	CASSGTPGTDTQYF	TGCGCCAGCAGTGGGACCCCCGGCACAGATACGCAGTATTTT
many	TRBV12-3/TRBV12-4	NA	TRBJ1-5	CASSPQGLGNQPQHF	TGTGCCAGCAGTCCTCAGGGGCTGGGCAATCAGCCCCAGCATTTT
many	TRBV7-3	TRBD2	TRBJ2-1	CASSLLAGNYEQFF	TGTGCCAGCAGCTTACTAGCGGGGAACTATGAGCAGTTCTTC
many	TRBV6-5	TRBD1	TRBJ1-5	CASSTRTGASNQPQHF	TGTGCCAGCAGTACCCGGACAGGGGCTAGCAATCAGCCCCAGCATTTT
many	TRBV7-2	NA	TRBJ1-3	CASSLTPSSGNTIYF	TGTGCCAGCAGCTTAACCCCGAGCTCTGGAAACACCATATATTTT
many	TRBV14	TRBD1	TRBJ2-2	CASSRQGAGELFF	TGTGCCAGCAGCCGACAGGGGGCCGGGGAGCTGTTTTTT
NA	TRBV18	NA	TRBJ2-3	CASSHVTDTQYF	TGTGCCAGCTCCCACGTCACAGATACGCAGTATTTT
many	TRBV6-2/TRBV6-3	TRBD2	TRBJ2-1	CASSSSGSAYNEQFF	TGTGCCAGCAGCTCCAGCGGGAGCGCATACAATGAGCAGTTCTTC
many	TRBV12-3/TRBV12-4	NA	TRBJ2-3	CASSLRAATDTQYF	TGTGCCAGCAGTTTAAGGGCAGCTACAGATACGCAGTATTTT
few	TRBV6-6	TRBD1	TRBJ1-2	CASSDDRGDGYTF	TGTGCCAGCAGCGACGACAGGGGGGATGGCTACACCTTC
many	TRBV20-1	NA	TRBJ2-1	CSARDVAPSSYNEQFF	TGCAGTGCTAGAGATGTGGCGCCGAGCTCCTACAATGAGCAGTTCTTC
many	TRBV7-3	TRBD1	TRBJ2-3	CASSLYAGGVGSTDTQYF	TGTGCCAGCAGCTTATACGCAGGGGGCGTTGGAAGCACAGATACGCAGTATTTT
few	TRBV27	NA	TRBJ2-2	CASSRWAESNTGELFF	TGTGCCAGCAGTCGTTGGGCAGAGTCTAACACCGGGGAGCTGTTTTTT
many	TRBV20-1	TRBD1	TRBJ1-5	CSALPGTGDQPQHF	TGCAGTGCCCTCCCCGGGACAGGGGATCAGCCCCAGCATTTT
many	TRBV19	TRBD1	TRBJ1-2	CASRRDRGVGGYTF	TGTGCCAGTAGGCGGGACAGGGGAGTTGGTGGCTACACCTTC
medium-sized	TRBV7-2	NA	TRBJ1-5	CASSLRSAGTINQPQHF	TGTGCCAGCAGCTTAAGATCGGCAGGGACGATCAATCAGCCCCAGCATTTT
many	TRBV10-3	NA	TRBJ2-2	CAISGHQSNTGELFF	TGTGCCATCAGTGGCCACCAATCGAACACCGGGGAGCTGTTTTTT
many	TRBV28	TRBD1	TRBJ1-2	CASNRGRGYTF	TGTGCCAGCAACAGGGGGCGGGGCTACACCTTC
many	TRBV25-1	NA	TRBJ1-4	CASSDRDTQWGKLFF	TGTGCCAGCAGTGACCGGGACACTCAATGGGGAAAACTGTTTTTT
few	TRBV5-5	TRBD1	TRBJ1-2	CASSRRGAGDLSGYTF	TGTGCCAGCAGCCGCAGGGGGGCAGGCGATTTGAGTGGCTACACCTTC
many	TRBV20-1	NA	TRBJ2-7	CSAPPTGHSSYEQYF	TGCAGTGCTCCTCCAACGGGACACAGCTCCTACGAGCAGTACTTC
many	TRBV29-1	NA	TRBJ1-1	CSVSPSDSFTEAFF	TGCAGCGTTTCCCCCTCCGACAGCTTCACTGAAGCTTTCTTT
many	TRBV29-1	NA	TRBJ1-1	CSVPGPWMETEAFF	TGCAGCGTGCCGGGGCCATGGATGGAAACTGAAGCTTTCTTT
many	TRBV5-1	NA	TRBJ1-1	CASSFPGANTEAFF	TGCGCCAGCAGCTTCCCAGGGGCGAACACTGAAGCTTTCTTT
many	TRBV3-1	TRBD1	TRBJ1-2	CASSQVPGTGGYGYTF	TGTGCCAGCAGCCAAGTCCCCGGGACAGGCGGCTATGGCTACACCTTC
many	TRBV20-1	NA	TRBJ1-2	CSASNSPNYGYTF	TGCAGTGCTAGCAACAGCCCAAACTATGGCTACACCTTC
many	TRBV7-8	NA	TRBJ1-1	CASSPTALNTEAFF	TGTGCCAGCAGCCCTACCGCCCTGAACACTGAAGCTTTCTTT
many	TRBV20-1	TRBD1	TRBJ1-1	CSARDSQGVNTEAFF	TGCAGTGCTAGAGATAGTCAGGGGGTGAACACTGAAGCTTTCTTT
many	TRBV7-3	NA	TRBJ2-6	CASSHTGSGANVLTF	TGTGCCAGCAGCCATACAGGGTCCGGGGCCAACGTCCTGACTTTC